This T cell receptor beta chain was sequenced during a study of molecular identifiers for immune sequencing clone quantification. Looked up from germline, CDR1 is SGHAT and CDR2 is FQNNGV. The CDR3 loop spans 17 amino acids. With 3 bases clipped from V and 4 bases from J, the junction kept 6 bases outside the gene matches. This clonotype has at least ten counts. What it binds is unknown. MiXCR, applied by TCRdb to the PCR reads, yields one record per CDR3 protein. The sample holds 460,000 or so distinct CDR3 sequences; about a fifth are singletons and the top ten take 0.65% to 0.95%. Study conclusions and caveats: Same-barcode identical TCR molecules could make highly expanded clones look smaller than they are.

The sequence derives from a human donor in good health. Some libraries in this study had Jurkat cell RNA spiked in. Sample: naive CD8+ T cells from blood, with Jurkat cell RNA spiked in. Sample subset: FACS-sorted CD8+CD4-CCR7+CD45RA+ naive T cells. The chain combines TRBV11-2 with TRBJ2-3; 14 nucleotides agree with TRBD2. The CDR3 DNA sequence: TGTGCCAGCAGCTTCGGACTAGCGGGGGGCTTCGCAGATACGCAGTATTTT. This encodes CASSFGLAGGFADTQYF. The complete variable domain, with remaining parts taken from reference TRBV11-2 and TRBJ2-3, reads EAGVAQSPRYKIIEKRQSVAFWCNPISGHATLYWYQQILGQGPKLLIQFQNNGVVDDSQLPKDRFSAERLKGVDSTLKIQPAKLEDSAVYLCASSFGLAGGFADTQYFGPGTRLTVL.